A single sample gave rise to the 24 T cell receptor beta chains below, sequenced in a study of spatial heterogeneity in lung cancer. These TCRs are of unknown antigen specificity. Study-wide points: Tumor mutation counts were tracked by expanded intratumoral alpha and beta TCR counts.

TCRdb fed the 5' RACE reads into MiXCR, producing one record per CDR3 protein. Of 17,000 or so distinct CDR3 sequences in the sample, more than 5.5% were seen once. This sample's time point: sample taken at primary tumor resection. The sample was lung tumor tissue, taken at surgery. Receptors were obtained from a female donor with early-stage non-small cell lung cancer.

This clonotype was seen many times. The V and J genes are TRBV5-1 and TRBJ2-7, with 13 bases lining up with TRBD2. Germline values: CDR1 SGHRS, CDR2 YFSETQ. This CDR3 is built from 15 residues. V shed 2 bases, J shed 6 bases, and the junction held 5 bases outside the gene matches. The CDR3 reads CASSFTSGRELEQYF. CDR3 in DNA: TGCGCCAGCAGCTTTACTAGCGGGAGGGAGCTCGAGCAGTACTTC.

The chain couples TRBV10-3 to TRBJ1-6; TRBD1 matches 7 bases. The CDR3 has 14 residues. J lost 7 bases, V lost 3 bases, and 3 bases had no gene match. The germline gives CDR1 ENHRY, CDR2 SYGVKD. The chain's CDR3 is CAISDDRVNSPLHF. The CDR3 nucleotides read TGTGCCATCAGTGATGACAGGGTGAATTCACCCCTCCACTTT.

This clonotype was counted ten times or more. This chain joins TRBV6-6 and TRBJ1-2; maybe TRBD1 (5 bases). CDR1 is MNHNY, CDR2 SVGAGI, per germline (reference sequence). The CDR3 sequence is 14 residues long. The V end was cut by 5 bases, the J end by 6 bases, with 16 bases between. CDR3 amino acids: CASSRQQGSNGYTF. In DNA form, the CDR3 reads TGTGCCAGCAGTCGCCAGCAGGGTAGTAATGGCTACACCTTC.

This clonotype has a count of ten or more. The chain has TRBV6-5 and TRBJ2-2; 12 bases agree with TRBD2. The CDR3 totals 15 residues. Trimming at V came to 8 bases and at J to 2 bases, leaving 3 bases not matched to a gene. Germline assignment: CDR1 MNHEY and CDR2 SVGAGI. The CDR3 coding sequence is TGTGCCAGCCAGGGACTAGCGGGTAACACCGGGGAGCTGTTTTTT. Translation: CASQGLAGNTGELFF.

This clonotype was found a few times. The V gene is TRBV28, the J gene TRBJ2-7; 10 nucleotides align to TRBD2. The CDR3 contains 15 residues. Per germline, CDR1 MDHEN and CDR2 SYDVKM. The trim removed 3 bases at V and 5 bases at J, leaving 7 bases unmatched. The CDR3 here is CASSFSAGGSHEQYF. The CDR3 nucleotides are TGTGCCAGCAGTTTCTCAGCGGGAGGGAGCCACGAGCAGTACTTC.

This clonotype was counted ten times or more. The chain links TRBV28 to TRBJ1-1; maybe TRBD1 (6 bases). Looked up from germline, CDR1 is MDHEN and CDR2 is SYDVKM. The CDR3 totals 12 residues. V lost 3 bases and J 7 bases, leaving 9 bases between the germline ends. The CDR3 region has the DNA TGTGCCAGCAGTTTCTCCAGGGGTGAAGCTTTCTTT. It is translated as CASSFSRGEAFF.

This clonotype was found many times. V gene TRBV2 combines with J gene TRBJ2-3, with TRBD1 matching 9 bases. Trimming cost V 1 base and J 2 bases; bases outside gene matches: 7. Germline assignment: CDR1 SNHLY and CDR2 FYNNEI. The CDR3 consists of 17 residues. CDR3 amino acids: CASSEGGQGGNTDTQYF. The CDR3 DNA reads as TGTGCCAGCAGTGAAGGGGGACAGGGAGGTAACACAGATACGCAGTATTTT.

This clonotype is termed medium-sized. The chain has TRBV28 and TRBJ1-4; TRBD1 aligns across 9 bases. The CDR3 sequence is 14 residues long. The germline gives CDR1 MDHEN, CDR2 SYDVKM. The junction had 5 bases not matched to a gene; V was cut back by 3 bases and J by 9 bases. For the CDR3, the DNA is TGTGCCAGCAGTTTTGGAGGGACAGGGAAAAAACTGTTTTTT. Amino acid sequence: CASSFGGTGKKLFF.

There are many counts of this clonotype. This chain links TRBV7-2 with TRBJ2-5; D gene ambiguous. Deletions cut 2 bases from V and 1 base from J, with 8 bases between. This CDR3 is 14 amino acids long. CDR1 and CDR2 (germline): SGHTA, FQGNSA. This CDR3 reads CASSLYGSQETQYF. CDR3 in DNA: TGTGCCAGCAGCTTATACGGGTCCCAAGAGACCCAGTACTTC.

This clonotype was counted a few times. A read error is possible here, since a much larger clone lies one base away. The chain recombines TRBV6-2 or TRBV6-3 with TRBJ1-1, with TRBD1 as a possible D gene (5 bases). From germline, CDR1 is MNHEY and CDR2 SVGEGT. The CDR3 has 14 residues. CDR3 bases: TGTGCCGGCAGTCGACCTTTGACAGACACTGAAGCTTTCTTT. It is translated as CAGSRPLTDTEAFF.

This clonotype was observed a few times. This may be a read error, as it is one base from a much larger clone. The chain is built from TRBV7-2 and TRBJ2-7; D is undetermined. The V gene lost 5 bases and the J gene lost 3 bases, with 11 bases spanning the gap. The CDR3 contains 13 residues. Germline CDR1 reads SGHTA; CDR2 reads FQGNSA. The CDR3 spells CASSPTFVYEQYF. CDR3 DNA sequence: TGTGCCAGCAGCCCCACCTTTGTCTACGAGCAGTACTTC.

Ten or more counts support this clonotype. The V call is TRBV5-1, the J call TRBJ2-2; no firm D call. Germline V CDR1 and CDR2: SGHRS, YFSETQ. The ends were cut back, 1 base at V and 0 bases at J, with 7 bases in the middle. The CDR3 runs 15 residues. The CDR3, as DNA: TGCGCCAGCAGCTTGAAAGACGCGAACACCGGGGAGCTGTTTTTT. Its protein is CASSLKDANTGELFF.

At least ten counts were recorded for this clonotype. Here the CDR3 DNA reads TGCAGTGCTCCGGGACAGGCTTATAATTCACCCCTCCACTTT. It specifies CSAPGQAYNSPLHF. The gene calls are TRBV20-1 and TRBJ1-6; 8 bases map to TRBD1. Germline V gene sequence: CDR1 DFQATT, CDR2 SNEGSKA (reference sequence). The CDR3 loop spans 14 amino acids. The ends lost 5 bases at V and 4 bases at J; junction bases unmatched: 4.

This clonotype was detected ten times or more. J is TRBJ2-5 and V is TRBV7-8, with 11 positions matching TRBD2. V lost 4 bases and J lost 2; bases outside the gene matches: 6. Germline assignment: CDR1 SGHVS and CDR2 FQNEAQ. CDR3 length: 16 amino acids. CDR3 in DNA: TGTGCCAGCAGCTCCCGACTAGCGGGGCTGCAAGAGACCCAGTACTTC. Encoded protein: CASSSRLAGLQETQYF.

This clonotype was detected ten times or more. This chain uses TRBV28 with TRBJ1-5, with a weak D call TRBD1 (5 bases). Trimming left V 7 bases short and J 2 bases short, with 9 bases between. This CDR3 is built from 13 residues. Germline lookup yields CDR1 MDHEN and CDR2 SYDVKM. Here the CDR3 reads CASIEGRNQPQHF. The CDR3 coding sequence is TGTGCCAGCATAGAGGGGCGCAATCAGCCCCAGCATTTT.

The sample holds many counts of this clonotype. This chain links TRBV7-7 with TRBJ2-2; TRBD2 is a possible D gene (5 bases). Trimming removed 2 bases from V and 5 bases from J, with 9 bases in between. Per the germline V gene, CDR1 is SSHAT and CDR2 is FNYEAQ (reference sequence). The CDR3 length is 14 residues. The DNA for the CDR3 is TGTGCCAGCAGCTTATTATCGGGGACCGGGGAGCTGTTTTTT. Translated: CASSLLSGTGELFF.

The sample holds many counts of this clonotype. This chain uses TRBV7-2 with TRBJ1-3; D is ambiguous. There are 12 residues in the CDR3. The ends were cut back, 1 base at V and 6 bases at J, with 4 bases in the middle. Germline CDR1 reads SGHTA; CDR2 reads FQGNSA. The CDR3 coding sequence is TGTGCCAGCAGCTTAGGTTCAAACACCATATATTTT. Residues: CASSLGSNTIYF.

This clonotype has ten or more counts. The chain links TRBV7-8 to TRBJ2-7, with D tentatively TRBD1 or TRBD2 (5 bases each). Germline V gives CDR1 SGHVS, CDR2 FQNEAQ. Trimming took 5 bases from V and 6 from J, leaving 8 bases between them. CDR3 size: 11 residues. CDR3 nucleotide sequence: TGTGCCAGCAGCCTTGGGACCGAGCAGTACTTC. It codes for CASSLGTEQYF.

This clonotype was found a few times. V usage is TRBV10-3 and J usage is TRBJ1-5; possible D gene TRBD1, 6 bases. CDR1 and CDR2 (germline): ENHRY, SYGVKD. Trimming cost V 4 bases and J 10 bases, with 11 bases left between them. This CDR3 is built from 12 residues. Here the CDR3 reads CAISGGPGPQHF. Written as DNA, the CDR3 is TGTGCCATCAGTGGGGGGCCAGGCCCCCAGCATTTT.

The table lists this clonotype with many counts. The chain employs TRBV11-2 and TRBJ2-7; D call uncertain. The V gene lost 2 bases and the J gene lost 5 bases, with 7 bases spanning the gap. Germline-derived CDR1 and CDR2 are SGHAT and FQNNGV. The CDR3 length is 12 residues. CDR3 bases: TGTGCCAGCAGCTTACGCGGCCACGAGCAGTACTTC. It yields the protein CASSLRGHEQYF.

This clonotype was detected many times. This rearrangement joins TRBV4-2 to TRBJ2-3; tentatively, D is TRBD2 (5 bases). Trimming shortened V by 1 base and J by 0 bases, and 14 bases separated the two germline ends. Per germline, CDR1 LGHNA and CDR2 YNFKEQ. This CDR3 is 17 amino acids long. CDR3 nucleotide sequence: TGTGCCAGCAGCCAAGCTCTTTCGGGCGGGAGCACAGATACGCAGTATTTT. As protein: CASSQALSGGSTDTQYF.

This clonotype came up many times. The rearrangement joins TRBV7-6 to TRBJ1-2, with D possibly TRBD1 on 6 matching bases. Germline CDR1 SGHVS, CDR2 FNYEAQ. The CDR3 loop spans 15 amino acids. Deletions cut 1 base from V and 8 bases from J, with 17 bases between. The CDR3: CASSLVAGGAGGYTF. In DNA, the CDR3 is TGTGCCAGCAGCTTAGTTGCGGGGGGCGCTGGGGGCTACACCTTC.

There are a few counts of this clonotype. This chain links TRBV7-9 with TRBJ2-2, with D tentatively TRBD1 (5 bases). The length of the CDR3 is 12 residues. Looked up from germline, CDR1 is SEHNR and CDR2 is FQNEAQ (reference sequence). Trimming took 4 bases from V and 5 from J, leaving 5 bases between them. CDR3 sequence (DNA): TGTGCCAGCAGCTCAGGGACCGGGGAGCTGTTTTTT. Translating gives CASSSGTGELFF.

This clonotype has just a few counts. The CDR3 bases are TGTGCCAGCAGCCAGAGGGCGGGGCCACTAGCCAAAAACATTCAGTACTTC. It codes for CASSQRAGPLAKNIQYF. The V and J genes are TRBV7-2 and TRBJ2-4; D possibly corresponds to TRBD2 (6 bases). The germline CDR1 and CDR2 sequences are SGHTA and FQGNSA. V lost 5 bases and J lost 0, with 17 bases in between. CDR3 size: 17 residues.